This TCR beta chain is drawn from a study of CXCR3-negative and CXCR3-positive naive CD8 T cells. Overall study results and limits: TRB CDR3 hydrophobicity was greater in CXCR3-positive naive cells than in CXCR3-negative naive cells.

The germline CDR1 and CDR2 sequences are MNHNY and SVGAGI (reference sequence). CDR3 length equals 16 residues. Libraries were UMI-labeled 5' RACE TRB cDNA. TCRdb derives one entry per CDR3 protein from the 5' RACE reads, leaving out DNA. Its listing shows some 150,000 distinct CDR3 sequences. On this clonotype: Its antigen remains unknown.

This chain connects TRBV6-6 to TRBJ1-2; TCRdb designates TRBD1, a call that cannot be tested without DNA. Sequencing input: naive CXCR3+ CD8+ T cells from blood. Subset: CD45RO-CCR7+CD27+CD95- naive CD8+ T cells expressing CXCR3 (TNR3+). The TCR comes from a human donor in good health. Some clones in this sample may be carry-over from other donors' samples. CDR3: CASSYYREKTNYGYTF.